This TCR beta chain was profiled in a study of PD-1 blockade in classical Hodgkin lymphoma (dated by TCRdb to about 2020). As for the study more broadly: To define a peripheral blood immune signature of response to PD-1 blockade in classical Hodgkin lymphoma, the study combined TCR beta sequencing with CyTOF.

CDR1 LGHNA and CDR2 YNFKEQ were looked up in the germline V gene. V and J lose 0 bases and 6 bases, and a span of 9 bases separates them. There are 14 amino acids in the CDR3, from cysteine to phenylalanine inclusive. Only CDR3 DNA is held: 42 bases, read in frame from base 1. Interpreted using the paper, the time point label stands for: newly diagnosed, previously untreated cHL patient sample. PBMCs from patients with newly diagnosed, previously untreated classical Hodgkin lymphoma were sequenced as a comparison group for the relapsed/refractory trial patients. After peripheral blood was drawn into 8 mL Vacutainer Cell Preparation Tubes, PBMCs were isolated by centrifugation and then cryopreserved. On the study overall, not on this receptor specifically: Baseline TCR diversity was reported as lower in newly diagnosed patients than in healthy donors, and lower still in relapsed/refractory patients. The study covered only a single clinical trial cohort, and the causes of the repertoire differences, possibly disease activity or prior therapy, were still not defined.

A word on this clone: The antigen it binds to is not known. Qualities for individual bases were not recorded, and no much larger clone is one base off.

Genomic DNA was extracted with the Qiagen DNeasy kit from unsorted PBMCs and from negatively selected CD4+ and CD8+ fractions. Using primers that anneal to V and J segments, immunoSEQ multiplex PCR amplified the TCR beta CDR3 regions. A synthetic immune receptor repertoire was used to minimize amplification bias, and any residual bias was removed computationally once sequencing was done. Turning to the authors' computational methods: Custom Python scripts were used to quantify repertoire diversity as the Shannon entropy index. Unsorted, CD4+ and CD8+ repertoires were analyzed separately, except for combined analyses in which CD4+ and CD8+ sequences were merged in silico. Sourced from immuneACCESS, this table was stored by TCRdb with only in-frame sequences that have V and J called. A share of the clones is absent; for the studies checked, an unresolved V gene accounts for under half, and the remainder has no known explanation. V and J calls and clone size come straight from that table; D and trimming were deduced from the DNA. The sample yields tens of thousands of clones; approximately 91% were counted once. The ten most abundant clones make up approximately 4.9% of the sample.

The receptor was isolated from a human donor with classical Hodgkin lymphoma. In this chain, TRBV4-2 is recombined with TRBJ2-1; the D region possibly corresponds to TRBD2 (5 bases align). Sequences were obtained from peripheral blood mononuclear cells (PBMCs). The base sequence is TGTGCCAGCAGCCAAGATTTGAGGGCCAATGAGCAGTTCTTC. This is translated as CASSQDLRANEQFF.